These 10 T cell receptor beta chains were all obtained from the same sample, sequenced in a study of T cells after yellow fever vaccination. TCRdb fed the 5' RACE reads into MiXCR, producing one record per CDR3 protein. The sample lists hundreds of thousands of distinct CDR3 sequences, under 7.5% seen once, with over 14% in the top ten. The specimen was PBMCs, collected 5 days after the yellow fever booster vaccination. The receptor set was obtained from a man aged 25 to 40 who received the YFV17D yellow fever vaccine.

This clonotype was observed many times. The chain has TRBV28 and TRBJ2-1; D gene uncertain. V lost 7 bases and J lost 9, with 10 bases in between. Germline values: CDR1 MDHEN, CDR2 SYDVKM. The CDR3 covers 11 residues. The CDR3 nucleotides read TGTGCCAGCACCCACGGTCCTGAGCAGTTCTTC. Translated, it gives CASTHGPEQFF.

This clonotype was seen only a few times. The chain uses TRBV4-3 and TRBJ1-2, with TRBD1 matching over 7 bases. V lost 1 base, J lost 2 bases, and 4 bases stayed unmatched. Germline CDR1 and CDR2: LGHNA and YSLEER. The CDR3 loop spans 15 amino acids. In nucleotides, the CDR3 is TGCGCCAGCAGCCAAGGACAGGGATTCAACTATGGCTACACCTTC. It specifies CASSQGQGFNYGYTF.

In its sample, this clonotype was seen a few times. CDR3 sequence (DNA): TGTGCCAGCAGTTACTTCACTAGCACAGATACGCAGTATTTT. Translation: CASSYFTSTDTQYF. The rearrangement links TRBV6-5 to TRBJ2-3; D ambiguous. The V end lost 1 base, the J end lost 0 bases, and 5 bases lay between the germline ends. Germline values: CDR1 MNHEY, CDR2 SVGAGI. The CDR3 runs 14 residues.

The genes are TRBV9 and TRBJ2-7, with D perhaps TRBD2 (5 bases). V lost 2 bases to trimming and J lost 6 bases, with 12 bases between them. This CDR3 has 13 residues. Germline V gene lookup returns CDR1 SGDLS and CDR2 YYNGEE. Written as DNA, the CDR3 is TGTGCCAGCAGCGTCGCACTAGGTGCCGAGCAGTACTTC. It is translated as CASSVALGAEQYF.

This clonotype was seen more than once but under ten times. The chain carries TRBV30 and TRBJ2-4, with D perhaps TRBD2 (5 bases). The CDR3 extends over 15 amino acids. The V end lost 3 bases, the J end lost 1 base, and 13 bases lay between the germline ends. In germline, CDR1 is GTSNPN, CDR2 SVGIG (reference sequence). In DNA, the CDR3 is TGTGCCTGGAGGGACCGCGGGCTCGCCAAAAACATTCAGTACTTC. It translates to CAWRDRGLAKNIQYF.

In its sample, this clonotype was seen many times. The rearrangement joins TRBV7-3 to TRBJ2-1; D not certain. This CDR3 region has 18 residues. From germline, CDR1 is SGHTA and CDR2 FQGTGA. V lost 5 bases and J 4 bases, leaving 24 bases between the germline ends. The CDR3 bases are TGTGCCAGCAGCCCAGCCAGGACCTCCTCATTACTATACAATGAGCAGTTCTTC. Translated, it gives CASSPARTSSLLYNEQFF.

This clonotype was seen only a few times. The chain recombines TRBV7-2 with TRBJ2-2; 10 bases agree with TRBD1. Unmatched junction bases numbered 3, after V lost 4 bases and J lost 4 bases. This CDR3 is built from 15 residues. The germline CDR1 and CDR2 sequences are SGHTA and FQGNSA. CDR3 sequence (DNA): TGTGCCAGCAGCTGGACAGGGGGTTTCACCGGGGAGCTGTTTTTT. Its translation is CASSWTGGFTGELFF.

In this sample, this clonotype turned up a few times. The CDR3 sequence is CSKTGGQETQYF. In nucleotides, the CDR3 is TGCAGCAAAACAGGGGGCCAAGAGACCCAGTACTTC. The chain employs TRBV29-1 and TRBJ2-5; 8 positions match TRBD1. This CDR3 comprises 12 residues. Trimming at V came to 8 bases and at J to 1 base, leaving 3 bases not matched to a gene. From germline, CDR1 is SQVTM and CDR2 ANQGSEA. Full variable domain (remainder filled in from reference TRBV29-1 and TRBJ2-5): SAVISQKPSRDICQRGTSLTIQCQVDSQVTMMFWYRQQPGQSLTLIATANQGSEATYESGFVIDKFPISRPNLTFSTLTVSNMSPEDSSIYLCSKTGGQETQYFGPGTRLLVL.

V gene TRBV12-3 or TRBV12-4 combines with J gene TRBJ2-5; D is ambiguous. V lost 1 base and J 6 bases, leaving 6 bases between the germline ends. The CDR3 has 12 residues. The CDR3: CASSLGVQTQYF. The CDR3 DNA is TGTGCCAGCAGTTTAGGGGTTCAGACCCAGTACTTC.

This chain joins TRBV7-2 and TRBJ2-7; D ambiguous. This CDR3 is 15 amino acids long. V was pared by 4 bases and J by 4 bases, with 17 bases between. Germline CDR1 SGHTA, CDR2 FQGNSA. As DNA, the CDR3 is TGTGCCAGCAGCTCCCGACTCATTTCTTGGTACGAGCAGTACTTC. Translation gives CASSSRLISWYEQYF.